These 17 T cell receptor beta chains were all obtained from the same sample, sequenced in a study of T cell responses to AZD1222 COVID-19 vaccine. TCRdb's copy holds only in-frame clones and misses some; the assay was immunoSEQ multiplex PCR. The profile shows more than 100,000 clones, approximately 88% of them singletons. The source was peripheral blood, collected on day 0 of AZD1222 vaccination. The receptors derive from an adult in good health.

The V gene is TRBV5-1, the J gene TRBJ1-1, with D possibly matching TRBD1 (6 bases). V was trimmed by 5 bases and J by 0 bases, leaving 17 bases between them. CDR1 and CDR2 from the germline V gene are SGHRS and YFSETQ. This CDR3 is built from 16 residues. The CDR3 reads CASSLPGQGMNTEAFF. The CDR3 DNA is TGCGCCAGCAGTCTGCCGGGGCAGGGGATGAACACTGAAGCTTTCTTT. Using reference TRBV5-1 and TRBJ1-1 for the parts outside the CDR3, the full variable domain is KAGVTQTPRYLIKTRGQQVTLSCSPISGHRSVSWYQQTPGQGLQFLFEYFSETQRNKGNFPGRFSGRQFSNSRSEMNVSTLELGDSALYLCASSLPGQGMNTEAFFGQGTRLTVV.

This sequence joins TRBV7-9 and TRBJ2-1; D is tentatively TRBD1 or TRBD2 (7 bases each). The germline V and J ends were trimmed by 5 bases and 2 bases, with 13 bases remaining between them. This CDR3 comprises 15 residues. Looked up from germline, CDR1 is SEHNR and CDR2 is FQNEAQ (reference sequence). The CDR3 loop reads CASSPQGGAYNEQFF. In DNA form, the CDR3 reads TGTGCCAGCAGCCCCCAGGGGGGGGCCTACAATGAGCAGTTCTTC.

A single count supports this clone. The genes are TRBV15 and TRBJ2-1, with 9 positions matching TRBD1. Germline trimming cut 6 bases from V and 4 bases from J; bases unmatched to any gene: 7. Germline CDR1 reads LNHNV; CDR2 reads YYDKDF (reference sequence). The CDR3 is 15 residues long. CDR3 loop: CATREMGQGYNEQFF. The CDR3 nucleotides read TGTGCCACCAGGGAAATGGGACAGGGTTACAATGAGCAGTTCTTC.

V usage is TRBV6-6 and J usage is TRBJ1-2, with 8 bases aligning to TRBD1. V lost 5 bases and J lost 7; bases outside the gene matches: 12. From germline, CDR1 is MNHNY and CDR2 SVGAGI (reference sequence). The CDR3 loop spans 15 amino acids. The CDR3 loop is CASSGQGTALSGYTF. The CDR3 DNA sequence: TGTGCCAGCAGTGGACAGGGAACGGCACTATCTGGCTACACCTTC.

The genes are TRBV18 and TRBJ1-1, with 7 bases aligning to TRBD1. The germline gives CDR1 KGHSH, CDR2 LQKENI. The CDR3 covers 16 residues. V was clipped by 3 bases and J by 1 base; unmatched bases: 8. The CDR3 sequence is CASSPQGQLANTEAFF. CDR3 in DNA: TGTGCCAGCTCACCTCAGGGACAGCTAGCGAACACTGAAGCTTTCTTT.

The CDR3 coding sequence is TGTGCCAGCAGCCTAGAAGGGCGAACAAATGAAAAACTGTTTTTT. It yields the protein CASSLEGRTNEKLFF. The chain uses TRBV3-1 (or the pseudogene TRBV3-2) and TRBJ1-4; D is uncertain. V was clipped by 4 bases and J by 5 bases, with 14 bases between them. Germline-derived CDR1 and CDR2 are LGHDT and YNNKEL (reference sequence). The CDR3 totals 15 residues.

The rearrangement joins TRBV6-5 to TRBJ2-3; 7 nucleotides match TRBD2. V shed 7 bases and J 5 bases; nucleotides not matched to a gene: 6. The CDR3 length is 13 residues. Per germline, CDR1 MNHEY and CDR2 SVGAGI. This CDR3 reads CASTLSGGDTQYF. In nucleotides, the CDR3 is TGTGCCAGCACTTTATCGGGGGGAGATACGCAGTATTTT.

This chain joins TRBV7-2 and TRBJ1-2; TRBD1 is a possible D gene (5 bases). CDR1 is SGHTA and CDR2 is FQGNSA in the germline V gene. The V end was cut by 1 base, the J end by 4 bases, with 13 bases between. The length of the CDR3 is 15 residues. CDR3 region: CASSLGQGPVYGYTF. CDR3 DNA sequence: TGTGCCAGCAGCTTAGGGCAGGGCCCCGTCTATGGCTACACCTTC.

V is TRBV3-1 (or the pseudogene TRBV3-2) and J is TRBJ1-2, with D uncertain. This CDR3 is 11 amino acids long. V was pared by 7 bases and J by 14 bases, with 17 bases between. CDR1 is LGHDT, CDR2 YNNKEL, per germline (reference sequence). CDR3 region: CASNRQGPLTF. DNA for the CDR3: TGTGCCAGCAACCGACAAGGCCCCCTAACCTTC.

J is TRBJ1-2 and V is TRBV6-5; D might be TRBD1 (6 bases). Germline assignment: CDR1 MNHEY and CDR2 SVGAGI. V was cut by 2 bases and J by 4 bases, with 8 bases left in between. The CDR3 is made up of 13 amino acids. The CDR3 reads CASSYGTSYGYTF. The CDR3, as DNA: TGTGCCAGCAGTTACGGGACAAGCTATGGCTACACCTTC.

This clone was seen a single time. This rearrangement joins TRBV18 to TRBJ2-1; possibly TRBD1 for D (7 bases). Per germline, CDR1 KGHSH and CDR2 LQKENI. The CDR3 runs 16 residues. The V and J ends lost 1 base and 7 bases respectively, with 17 bases between them. CDR3 DNA: TGTGCCAGCTCACCACAAGCGTCAGGGGGAGGTAATGAGCAGTTCTTC. This gives the protein CASSPQASGGGNEQFF.

The table lists this clone with a count of one. The chain carries TRBV5-4 and TRBJ1-1, with no clear D. V gave up 2 bases and J gave up 0 bases, with 8 bases separating them. Germline CDR1 is SGHNT and CDR2 is YYREEE (reference sequence). This CDR3 contains 14 residues. The CDR3 spells CASSLDTLNTEAFF. In DNA, the CDR3 is TGTGCCAGCAGCTTAGACACCTTGAACACTGAAGCTTTCTTT. The entire variable domain, with the rest obtained from reference TRBV5-4 and TRBJ1-1, is as follows: ETGVTQSPTHLIKTRGQQVTLRCSSQSGHNTVSWYQQALGQGPQFIFQYYREEENGRGNFPPRFSGLQFPNYSSELNVNALELDDSALYLCASSLDTLNTEAFFGQGTRLTVV.

The chain combines TRBV24-1 with TRBJ2-2; TRBD1 is a possible D gene (7 bases). Germline CDR1 reads KGHDR; CDR2 reads SFDVKD. This CDR3 is built from 16 residues. V lost 0 bases and J 4 bases, leaving 11 bases between the germline ends. CDR3: CATSDLYRGGTGELFF. The CDR3, as DNA: TGTGCCACCAGTGATTTGTACAGGGGAGGCACCGGGGAGCTGTTTTTT.

J is TRBJ2-1 and V is TRBV6-2 or TRBV6-3; D is ambiguous. Germline CDR1 MNHEY, CDR2 SVGEGT. With 2 bases removed from V and 4 bases from J, the gap between germline ends came to 12 bases. The length of the CDR3 is 15 residues. The CDR3 coding sequence is TGTGCCAGCAGTTACGGCCGGGCCCCTTACAATGAGCAGTTCTTC. This encodes CASSYGRAPYNEQFF.

The chain couples TRBV7-7 to TRBJ1-1; 7 positions agree with TRBD1. The CDR3 loop spans 16 amino acids. The germline V gene has CDR1 SSHAT and CDR2 FNYEAQ (reference sequence). V was clipped by 5 bases and J by 1 base; unmatched bases: 10. The CDR3 here is CASSPRAGGRNTEAFF. CDR3 DNA sequence: TGTGCCAGCAGCCCTCGAGCAGGGGGTCGGAACACTGAAGCTTTCTTT.

The chain recombines TRBV6-1 with TRBJ1-4; D remains ambiguous. V was clipped by 2 bases and J by 5 bases, with 9 bases between them. The CDR3 is made up of 14 amino acids. Germline loops: CDR1 MNHNS, CDR2 SASEGT. The CDR3 here is CASSEWVPNEKLFF. CDR3 sequence (DNA): TGTGCCAGCAGTGAATGGGTTCCCAATGAAAAACTGTTTTTT.

This rearrangement joins TRBV3-1 (or the pseudogene TRBV3-2) to TRBJ2-1; 7 nucleotides align to TRBD2. The CDR3 is made up of 17 amino acids. Germline V gives CDR1 LGHDT, CDR2 YNNKEL (reference sequence). Trimming at V came to 1 base and at J to 0 bases, leaving 6 bases not matched to a gene. The CDR3 sequence: CASSQVFGGSSYNEQFF. In DNA, the CDR3 is TGTGCCAGCAGCCAAGTTTTTGGCGGGAGCTCCTACAATGAGCAGTTCTTC.